The T cell receptor (beta chain) under discussion was sequenced for a study of control samples from healthy donors and cancer patients. TCRdb's table, derived via immunoSEQ multiplex PCR, lists solely in-frame clones and lacks some. Of about 82,000 clones listed, 75% to 90% are singletons. The CDR3 runs 15 residues. V lost 5 bases to trimming and J lost 0 bases, with 13 bases between them. Germline V CDR1 and CDR2: SGHVS, FNYEAQ. V is TRBV7-6 and J is TRBJ2-5; D not certain. The TCR comes from a man aged 45-65 years in good health. What was sequenced was blood. In DNA, the CDR3 is TGTGCCAGCAGCAACGATTGGACCGACCAAGAGACCCAGTACTTC. As protein: CASSNDWTDQETQYF. The full variable domain, with the rest looked up from reference TRBV7-6 and TRBJ2-5, is GAGVSQSPRYKVTKRGQDVALRCDPISGHVSLYWYRQALGQGPEFLTYFNYEAQQDKSGLPNDRFSAERPEGSISTLTIQRTEQRDSAMYRCASSNDWTDQETQYFGPGTRLLVL.